The present TCR beta chain was sequenced within a study of glioma-infiltrating T cells after dendritic cell vaccination. Whole-study context: At biweekly intervals, patients got three intradermal dendritic cell vaccine injections.

Time point given: after dendritic cell vaccination, including at tumor progression/relapse. Germline values: CDR1 SGHVS, CDR2 FQNEAQ. There are 15 residues in the CDR3. V lost 2 bases and J 0 bases, leaving 11 bases between the germline ends. Assay used: immunoSEQ multiplex PCR; TCRdb lists only in-frame clones, some missing. The sample consists of 90,000 to 140,000 clones, around 90% of them appearing once. The sequence was collected from a human donor with glioblastoma. The source was blood, collected after dendritic cell vaccination. J is TRBJ2-7 and V is TRBV7-8; D is undetermined. The CDR3 region is CASSLNELSSYEQYF. The CDR3 region has the DNA TGTGCCAGCAGCTTAAATGAGTTATCCTCCTACGAGCAGTACTTC.